This T cell receptor (beta chain) originates from a study of T cells in Graves' hyperthyroidism and ophthalmopathy. TCR beta CDR3 region amplification was performed from RNA transcripts. Researchers ran a first-round RT-PCR on the TCR CDR3 using the HTBI primer set. TCRdb processed the multiplex PCR reads anew with MiXCR; each CDR3 protein has one entry. The data contain about 700,000 distinct CDR3 sequences, 11% to 15% of them singletons. This CDR3 comprises 16 residues. V was clipped by 4 bases and J by 4 bases; unmatched bases: 10. Germline values: CDR1 MNHNS, CDR2 SASEGT. This clonotype was seen ten or more times.

The rearrangement links TRBV6-1 to TRBJ1-1; TRBD1 agrees at 9 bases. The receptor was isolated from a woman between 18 and 29 years old with Graves' hyperthyroidism. Sample: blood. The chain's CDR3 is CASSVPGQGWGTEAFF. CDR3 bases: TGTGCCAGCAGTGTCCCGGGACAGGGATGGGGCACTGAAGCTTTCTTT.